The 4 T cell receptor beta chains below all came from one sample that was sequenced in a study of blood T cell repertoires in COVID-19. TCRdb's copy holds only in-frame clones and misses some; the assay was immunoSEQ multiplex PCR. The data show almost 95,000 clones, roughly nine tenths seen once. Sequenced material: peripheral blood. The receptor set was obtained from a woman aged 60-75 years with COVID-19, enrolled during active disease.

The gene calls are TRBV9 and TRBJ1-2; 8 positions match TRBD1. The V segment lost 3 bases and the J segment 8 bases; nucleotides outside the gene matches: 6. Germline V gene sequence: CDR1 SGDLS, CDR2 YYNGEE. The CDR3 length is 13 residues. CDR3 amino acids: CASSAQGAPGYTF. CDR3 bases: TGTGCCAGCAGCGCGCAGGGGGCGCCCGGCTACACCTTC.

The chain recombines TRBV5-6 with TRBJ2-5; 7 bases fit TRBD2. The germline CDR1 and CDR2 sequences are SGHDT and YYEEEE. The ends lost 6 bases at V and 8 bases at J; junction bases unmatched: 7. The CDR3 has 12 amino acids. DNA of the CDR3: TGTGCCAGCACCCGGGACTACTCAACCCAGTACTTC. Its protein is CASTRDYSTQYF.

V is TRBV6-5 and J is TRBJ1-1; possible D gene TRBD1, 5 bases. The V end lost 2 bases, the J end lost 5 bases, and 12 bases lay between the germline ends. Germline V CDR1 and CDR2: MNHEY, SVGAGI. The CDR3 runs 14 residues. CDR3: CASSYGGKGTEAFF. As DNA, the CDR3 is TGTGCCAGCAGTTACGGCGGCAAGGGGACTGAAGCTTTCTTT.

As DNA, the CDR3 is TGTGCCAGCAGCACCACTAGCTATACGCAGTATTTT. Protein product: CASSTTSYTQYF. The chain joins TRBV7-2 to TRBJ2-3, with D perhaps matching TRBD2 (6 bases). The V and J ends lost 5 bases and 7 bases respectively, with 10 bases between them. The CDR3 runs 12 residues. CDR1 is SGHTA, CDR2 FQGNSA, per germline.